This record covers a single T cell receptor (beta chain). This clonotype appeared many times. Its antigen is currently not known. Qualities for individual bases were not recorded, and no much larger clone is one base off. Receptor amplification or capture employed multiplex PCR. The reads were generated on an Illumina HiSeq 4000. To build TCR beta libraries, CDR3 regions were amplified by Arm-PCR using iRepertoire HTBI primers. Before sequencing, the PCR products went through gel purification. Turning to the authors' computational methods: Gene usage analysis of CDR3 amino acid clonotypes used the approximately 62 TRBV and more than 13 TRBJ segments found across samples. COPE and FqMerger were used to merge the filtered high-quality paired reads into contigs. BLAST was used to align contigs to IMGT TRBV, TRBD and TRBJ reference genes, with CDR3 defined following IMGT. Highly expanded clones were defined as clonotypes with a frequency above 0.1%. Shannon entropy served as the measure of repertoire diversity, while the Gini coefficient captured V-J evenness. Public clonotypes were defined as clonotypes shared by more than one individual. TCRdb passed the public sequencing reads through fastp at Q25 and MiXCR, retaining productive beta sequences. Rows are combined by CDR3 protein, so each entry shows the most common genes and DNA. For this entry, the V and J calls and clone size follow TCRdb and not the study's own pipeline. In all, the sample holds roughly 520,000 distinct CDR3 sequences, and more than 10% of those were seen once. The ten largest make up almost 9% of the sample.

These data come from a study of regulatory T cells in long-lasting Graves disease listed by TCRdb under 2021. Background for the entire study: Antithyroid drugs had been taken for less than 3 months by newly diagnosed Graves' disease patients. The study took place in China and was registered as a clinical trial. Peripheral blood TCR sequencing and RNA sequencing compared persistent Graves' disease patients with newly diagnosed Graves' disease patients. TCR sequencing covered approximately 13 persistent and around 20 newly diagnosed Graves' disease patients, some 35 samples in total. On the study overall, not on this receptor specifically: Persistent disease showed preferential use of TRBV28, TRBJ1-2 and TRBJ2-5, whereas newly diagnosed disease favored TRBV20-1 and TRBJ2-1. Because the primary lesion, thyroid tissue, could not be accessed, the study looked at peripheral blood alone. A larger number of public clonotypes was shared among persistent patients (over 2,500) than among newly diagnosed patients (approximately 1,000). The small sample size was acknowledged by the authors as a limitation that may reduce accuracy. Compared with newly diagnosed patients, persistent Graves' disease patients had lower TCR Shannon entropy and fewer highly expanded clones, which suggests clonal expansion. Sequencing and analysis were restricted to the TCR beta chain.

The time point label here, explained by the study, means: newly diagnosed GD, antithyroid drugs for less than 3 months. For both TCR sequencing and RNA sequencing, RNA was extracted from PBMCs using TRIzol. The diagnosis of Graves' disease followed American Thyroid Association guidelines. Patients were recruited from an endocrinology department in Xi'an, China. From each patient, around 8.3 milliliters of peripheral blood was collected into an EDTA anticoagulant tube. PBMCs were isolated by Ficoll Paque Plus density gradient separation without further T cell sorting. An Agilent 2100 Bioanalyzer and agarose gel were used to check RNA quality, and a NanoDrop 2000 was used to measure RNA concentration. V is reduced by 5 bases and J by 1 base, leaving a spacing of 11 bases between them. The CDR3 goes from the cysteine to the phenylalanine over 14 residues. The entry retains the CDR3 DNA only, 42 bases that are in frame from base 1. Reading the germline V gene gives CDR1 SNHLY and CDR2 FYNNEI.

The same sample was also used in a study of T cells in Graves' hyperthyroidism and ophthalmopathy. As the second study states: Stable Graves' hyperthyroidism was defined as no progression to ophthalmopathy during 18 months of follow-up. Hyperthyroidism patients were newly diagnosed, had a disease duration of under 2 months, and were aged 18 to 65 years. Exclusion was applied to patients with uncontrolled infections, other autoimmune diseases, pregnancy or lactation. Diagnoses were established on the basis of clinical symptoms, serum thyroxine and TRAb, thyroid ultrasound, and orbital computed tomography. The first round of RT-PCR for the TCR CDR3 was performed with the HTBI primer set and the Qiagen OneStep RT-PCR kit. Most expanded thyroid clonotypes (frequency above 0.001) were also found in blood, which suggests that blood repertoires may mirror thyroid immune responses. Ophthalmopathy was separated from stable hyperthyroidism by a 13 V-J signature model, with around 90% sensitivity and 81% to 83% specificity obtained in cross-validation and 80%/75% obtained in testing. During validation, the model predicted progression to ophthalmopathy a median of approximately 7 months ahead of onset, with roughly 65% sensitivity and 72% to 80% specificity. To identify distinguishing TCR V-J signatures, a discovery cohort of 100 patients was used, comprising 43 with Graves' ophthalmopathy and 57 with stable Graves' hyperthyroidism. Prospective prediction of ophthalmopathy was tested in an independent validation cohort consisting of fewer than 20 hyperthyroidism patients and over 15 patients who later progressed to ophthalmopathy. For training and testing, the 100 or so patients in the discovery cohort were randomly divided in a 7:3 ratio. In addition, the study compared T-cell repertoires in thyroid tissue and in blood from about six Graves' hyperthyroidism patients. Once sampling was done, hyperthyroidism patients were given methimazole at a starting dose of 30 mg daily, whereas ophthalmopathy patients were given high-dose intravenous methylprednisolone. Libraries were constructed in a second round of multiplex PCR, after which size selection and purification were performed. The libraries were sequenced on an Illumina HiSeq2000 using paired-end 100 bp reads. SOAPnuke was used to process the raw data, with reads discarded if the reads contained adapters or uncalled bases, had a mean Phred below 15, or lacked an exact constant-primer or identifier match. COPE v1.2.5 was used to merge high-quality paired reads, and clonotypes were defined as unique nucleotide sequences. MiTCR v1.1 was used to align the clonotypes against IMGT TRBV, TRBD and TRBJ reference segments. Analysis was restricted to V-J combinations with a frequency above 0.0001, which covered 99.2% of repertoires. The TCS score was defined as F50 (clonal expansion) divided by E x V (chaos), with BLOSUM62-based TCRdist calculated between CDR3 peptides within each V-J. Welch's t-statistics and random forest reduced just over 500 V-J features to about 13, which were used in a naive Bayes classifier (R e1071). No statistical method was used to fix the sample size in advance, and group allocation was not hidden from the investigators. The paper describes TCR Vbeta CDR3 sequencing of around 130 peripheral blood samples, made up of 43 ophthalmopathy patients, over 70 hyperthyroidism patients and 17 progressor patients.

Material: peripheral blood mononuclear cells (PBMCs), obtained at new diagnosis, from a patient treated with antithyroid drugs. This sequence uses TRBV2 and TRBJ1-2; 5 matching bases give a weak D call of TRBD1. The clonotype originates from a woman aged 25 to 39 with Graves disease. Donor details come from another sample of the same person, matched by shared clones. The CDR3 amino acid sequence is: CASSQGRNNYGYTF. The DNA sequence reads TGTGCCAGCAGTCAGGGACGGAATAACTATGGCTACACCTTC.